Each of the 20 T cell receptor beta chains below was sequenced from the same sample in a study of control samples from healthy donors and cancer patients. Sequencing used immunoSEQ multiplex PCR; TCRdb keeps in-frame clones, though not all of them. The table lists approximately 97,000 clones, 70% to 90% of them singletons, with around 14% in the top ten. The sequenced material came from blood. The receptors originated from a man under 40 in good health.

The chain links TRBV5-4 to TRBJ2-7; TRBD2 aligns across 14 bases. V shed 4 bases, J shed 5 bases, and the junction held 2 bases outside the gene matches. The germline gives CDR1 SGHNT, CDR2 YYREEE (reference sequence). The CDR3 totals 14 residues. The CDR3 loop is CASSLGLAGDEQYF. The DNA of the CDR3 is TGTGCCAGCAGCCTGGGACTAGCGGGAGACGAGCAGTACTTC. The variable domain in full, with the rest retrieved from reference TRBV5-4 and TRBJ2-7, is ETGVTQSPTHLIKTRGQQVTLRCSSQSGHNTVSWYQQALGQGPQFIFQYYREEENGRGNFPPRFSGLQFPNYSSELNVNALELDDSALYLCASSLGLAGDEQYFGPGTRLTVT.

The CDR3 is CASSHLGGDEQYF. The CDR3 DNA is TGTGCCAGCAGTCACTTAGGGGGAGACGAGCAGTACTTC. The rearrangement links TRBV6-2 or TRBV6-3 to TRBJ2-7; weak D call: TRBD1 (6 bases). The V end lost 5 bases, the J end lost 5 bases, and 13 bases lay between the germline ends. The CDR3 loop spans 13 amino acids. Germline lookup yields CDR1 MNHEY and CDR2 SVGEGT.

This chain links TRBV9 with TRBJ2-7; 8 positions match TRBD2. CDR1 is SGDLS and CDR2 is YYNGEE in the germline V gene. The V segment lost 0 bases and the J segment 3 bases; nucleotides outside the gene matches: 11. The CDR3 length is 17 residues. The CDR3 bases are TGTGCCAGCAGCGTAGCACAGGGAGCGGGAGTCGACTACGAGCAGTACTTC. The encoded protein is CASSVAQGAGVDYEQYF.

The chain combines TRBV5-1 with TRBJ2-7; 9 nucleotides agree with TRBD2. The V and J ends lost 0 bases and 7 bases, in that order; junction bases with no gene match: 11. The germline V gene encodes CDR1 SGHRS and CDR2 YFSETQ. The CDR3 length is 16 residues. The CDR3 bases are TGCGCCAGCAGCTTGGGGGCTAGCGGGACAGCCTCGGAGCAGTACTTC. Translated, it gives CASSLGASGTASEQYF.

V gene TRBV7-9 combines with J gene TRBJ2-4; TRBD2 matches at 11 bases. The V gene end was trimmed by 4 bases and the J gene end by 2 bases; junction bases not matched to a gene: 7. The CDR3 length is 17 residues. The germline gives CDR1 SEHNR, CDR2 FQNEAQ (reference sequence). The chain's CDR3 is CASSYAGTSGTKNIQYF. In DNA form, the CDR3 reads TGTGCCAGCAGCTACGCCGGGACTAGCGGAACCAAAAACATTCAGTACTTC.

V gene TRBV5-1 combines with J gene TRBJ2-5, with 10 nucleotides matching TRBD2. The CDR3 is 16 amino acids. V was clipped by 0 bases and J by 5 bases; unmatched bases: 7. Germline lookup yields CDR1 SGHRS and CDR2 YFSETQ. CDR3 bases: TGCGCCAGCAGCTTGGCCGCTAGCGGGAGCTGGGAGACCCAGTACTTC. Amino acid sequence: CASSLAASGSWETQYF.

V and J are TRBV5-4 and TRBJ2-2; 7 bases align to TRBD1. The CDR3 has 14 amino acids. J was trimmed by 1 base and V by 8 bases; bases with no gene match: 5. Germline lookup yields CDR1 SGHNT and CDR2 YYREEE (reference sequence). The CDR3 is CASGGQMNTGELFF. The CDR3 bases are TGTGCCAGTGGGGGACAGATGAACACCGGGGAGCTGTTTTTT.

The chain combines TRBV5-5 with TRBJ2-1; D is unresolved. Germline V gene lookup returns CDR1 SGHKS and CDR2 YYEKEE (reference sequence). Trimming stripped 0 bases from V and 0 bases from J, with 10 bases between. The CDR3 has 16 amino acids. CDR3 in amino acids: CASSLASRSSYNEQFF. The CDR3 DNA reads as TGTGCCAGCAGCTTGGCTTCCCGGAGCTCCTACAATGAGCAGTTCTTC.

V and J are TRBV7-2 and TRBJ2-3; 7 nucleotides match TRBD2. The CDR3 spans 15 residues. V shed 2 bases and J 3 bases; nucleotides not matched to a gene: 5. Per germline, CDR1 SGHTA and CDR2 FQGNSA. The CDR3 DNA reads TGTGCCAGCAGCTTACAGGCGGGAGCAACAGATACGCAGTATTTT. Protein: CASSLQAGATDTQYF.

This chain connects TRBV7-2 to TRBJ2-5; 14 nucleotides line up with TRBD2. The CDR3 spans 15 residues. The V gene end was trimmed by 3 bases and the J gene end by 5 bases; junction bases not matched to a gene: 2. Germline V gene sequence: CDR1 SGHTA, CDR2 FQGNSA. The CDR3 bases are TGTGCCAGCAGCTTGGGACTAGCGGGAGTGGAGACCCAGTACTTC. This translates into CASSLGLAGVETQYF.

The chain combines TRBV29-1 with TRBJ2-5, with 7 bases identical to TRBD2. Germline V gene lookup returns CDR1 SQVTM and CDR2 ANQGSEA. This CDR3 has 13 residues. V was pared by 7 bases and J by 5 bases, with 10 bases of the junction left unmatched. The CDR3 DNA is TGCAGCGGAATCGGGGAGGGCCTGGAGACCCAGTACTTC. Its protein is CSGIGEGLETQYF.

The rearrangement links TRBV19 to TRBJ2-2; 9 bases agree with TRBD2. Germline V gives CDR1 LNHDA, CDR2 SQIVND (reference sequence). The CDR3 is 19 residues long. Unmatched junction bases numbered 14, after V lost 3 bases and J lost 3 bases. The CDR3 spells CASSIGQSTSGYYTGELFF. The CDR3, as DNA: TGTGCCAGTAGTATCGGACAGTCAACTAGCGGGTATTACACCGGGGAGCTGTTTTTT.

The chain links TRBV4-1 to TRBJ1-1, with D unresolved. This CDR3 is 17 amino acids long. V was pared by 4 bases and J by 3 bases, with 21 bases between. Germline loops: CDR1 MGHRA, CDR2 YSYEKL. The CDR3 is CASSRGSGRWDDTEAFF. The CDR3 bases are TGCGCCAGCAGCCGCGGATCGGGCAGGTGGGATGACACTGAAGCTTTCTTT.

The V call is TRBV10-3, the J call TRBJ2-3, with a tentative D call TRBD2 (5 bases). This CDR3 spans 13 amino acids. The germline gives CDR1 ENHRY, CDR2 SYGVKD. V lost 8 bases, J lost 0 bases, and 9 bases lay in between. In DNA, the CDR3 is TGTGCCATCCAAGGAGGTAGCACAGATACGCAGTATTTT. Translating it yields CAIQGGSTDTQYF.

This clone has only a few counts. The genes are TRBV5-6 and TRBJ1-3; D gene uncertain. The V end lost 0 bases, the J end lost 7 bases, and 14 bases lay between the germline ends. Germline CDR1 SGHDT, CDR2 YYEEEE. There are 15 residues in the CDR3. Here the CDR3 DNA reads TGTGCCAGCAGCTTGGCCAAGGGATTACGGAACACCATATATTTT. This translates into CASSLAKGLRNTIYF. Full variable domain (remainder filled in from reference TRBV5-6 and TRBJ1-3): DAGVTQSPTHLIKTRGQQVTLRCSPKSGHDTVSWYQQALGQGPQFIFQYYEEEERQRGNFPDRFSGHQFPNYSSELNVNALLLGDSALYLCASSLAKGLRNTIYFGEGSWLTVV.

The chain joins TRBV20-1 to TRBJ1-3; D is uncertain. There are 16 residues in the CDR3. The V end lost 5 bases, the J end lost 6 bases, and 23 bases lay between the germline ends. Germline V lookup: CDR1 DFQATT, CDR2 SNEGSKA (reference sequence). The CDR3 loop is CSAGESRDMVVNTIYF. CDR3 coding DNA: TGCAGTGCTGGTGAATCCCGGGATATGGTAGTAAACACCATATATTTT.

The gene calls are TRBV5-5 and TRBJ2-7; TRBD1 aligns across 7 bases. V dropped 0 bases and J dropped 6; count of bases not matched to a gene: 9. The CDR3 runs 15 residues. The germline CDR1 and CDR2 sequences are SGHKS and YYEKEE (reference sequence). The CDR3 DNA reads TGTGCCAGCAGCTTGGTAGGGGGCCTCGTCGTCGAGCAGTACTTC. Protein: CASSLVGGLVVEQYF.

V gene TRBV28 combines with J gene TRBJ1-1; 7 bases are a match to TRBD1. The V gene's germline CDR1 is MDHEN and CDR2 SYDVKM. The CDR3 spans 16 residues. The ends lost 5 bases at V and 8 bases at J; junction bases unmatched: 17. CDR3 sequence reads: CASSDEQGQRTFEAFF. CDR3 nucleotides: TGTGCCAGCAGTGATGAACAGGGACAGAGAACATTCGAAGCTTTCTTT. Together with reference TRBV28 and TRBJ1-1, the CDR3 gives the full variable domain: DVKVTQSSRYLVKRTGEKVFLECVQDMDHENMFWYRQDPGLGLRLIYFSYDVKMKEKGDIPEGYSVSREKKERFSLILESASTNQTSMYLCASSDEQGQRTFEAFFGQGTRLTVV.

V usage is TRBV29-1 and J usage is TRBJ2-7, with D unresolved. V was clipped by 6 bases and J by 5 bases, with 17 bases between them. CDR3 length: 13 amino acids. Germline V gives CDR1 SQVTM, CDR2 ANQGSEA. CDR3 nucleotides: TGCAGCGTCTTAGGGCCGGGCCTGCACGAGCAGTACTTC. Translating it yields CSVLGPGLHEQYF.

The J gene is TRBJ1-2, the V gene TRBV10-3, with 9 bases matching TRBD1. The junction had 5 bases not matched to a gene; V was cut back by 2 bases and J by 7 bases. The CDR3 covers 14 residues. Germline assignment: CDR1 ENHRY and CDR2 SYGVKD. The CDR3 nucleotides read TGTGCCATCAGTGAGATACAGGGGGCGGGTGGCTACACCTTC. Its translation is CAISEIQGAGGYTF.